This TCR beta chain was recorded in a study of blood T cell repertoires in COVID-19. As handled by the study authors: Counts of nucleated cells, estimated from reference gene primer amplification, were obtained. Sequenced by immunoSEQ multiplex PCR; TCRdb stores in-frame clones only, minus some. V and J calls and clone size come straight from that table; D and trimming were deduced from the DNA. The table includes 350,000 or so clones, over 75% detected once. Residents of about two dozen US areas, aged about 18 to 95 years, made up the participants. Participants' reported clinical history set cohort assignment. The clonotype comes from a woman in her 30s who had recovered from COVID-19. Material for sequencing was PBMCs or T cells enriched from blood (not recorded which).

For the CDR3, the DNA is TGTGCCAGCAGCCAGGGGAGGAACACTGAAGCTTTCTTT. This encodes CASSQGRNTEAFF. The chain joins TRBV12-3 or TRBV12-4 to TRBJ1-1; TRBD1 might be the D (6 bases). V shed 6 bases and J shed 1 base, with 9 bases lying between them. The CDR3 length is 13 residues.